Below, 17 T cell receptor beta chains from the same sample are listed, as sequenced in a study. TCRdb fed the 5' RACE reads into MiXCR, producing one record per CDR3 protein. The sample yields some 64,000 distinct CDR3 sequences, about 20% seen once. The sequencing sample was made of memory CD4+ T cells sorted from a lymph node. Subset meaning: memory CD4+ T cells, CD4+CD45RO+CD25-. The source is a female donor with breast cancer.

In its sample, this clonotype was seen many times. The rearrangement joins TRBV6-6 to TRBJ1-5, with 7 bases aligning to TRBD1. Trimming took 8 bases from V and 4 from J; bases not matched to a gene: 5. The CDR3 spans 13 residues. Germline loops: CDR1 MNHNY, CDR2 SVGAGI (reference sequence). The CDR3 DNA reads TGTGCCAGCGAAACCAGGGGGAATCAGCCCCAGCATTTT. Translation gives CASETRGNQPQHF.

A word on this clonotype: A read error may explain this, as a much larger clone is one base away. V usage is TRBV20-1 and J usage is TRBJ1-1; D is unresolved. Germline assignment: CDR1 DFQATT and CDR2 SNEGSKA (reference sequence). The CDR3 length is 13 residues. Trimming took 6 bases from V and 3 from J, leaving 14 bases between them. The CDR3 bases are TGCAGTGCCCGAGGGCGCGTGGACACTGAAGCTTTCTTT. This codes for CSARGRVDTEAFF.

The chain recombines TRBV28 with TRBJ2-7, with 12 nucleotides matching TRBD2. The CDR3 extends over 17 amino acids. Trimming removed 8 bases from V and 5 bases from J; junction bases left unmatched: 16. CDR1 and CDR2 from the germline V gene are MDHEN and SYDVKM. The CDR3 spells CASSVASGRAGWDEQYF. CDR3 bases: TGTGCCAGCTCCGTGGCTAGCGGGAGGGCGGGTTGGGACGAGCAGTACTTC.

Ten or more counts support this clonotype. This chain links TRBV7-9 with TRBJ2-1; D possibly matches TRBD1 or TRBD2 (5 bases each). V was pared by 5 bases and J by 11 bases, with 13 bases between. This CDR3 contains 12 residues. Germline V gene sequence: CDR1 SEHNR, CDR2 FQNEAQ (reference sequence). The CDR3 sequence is CASSMTPGQQFF. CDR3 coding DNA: TGTGCCAGCAGCATGACCCCGGGACAGCAGTTCTTC.

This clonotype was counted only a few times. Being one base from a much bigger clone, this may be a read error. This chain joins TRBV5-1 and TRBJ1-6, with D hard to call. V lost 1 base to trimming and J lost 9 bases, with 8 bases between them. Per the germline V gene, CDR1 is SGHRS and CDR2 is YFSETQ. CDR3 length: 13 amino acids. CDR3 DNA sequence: TGCGCCAGCAGCTTGTCCACGGCTTCACCCCTCCACTTT. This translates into CASSLSTASPLHF.

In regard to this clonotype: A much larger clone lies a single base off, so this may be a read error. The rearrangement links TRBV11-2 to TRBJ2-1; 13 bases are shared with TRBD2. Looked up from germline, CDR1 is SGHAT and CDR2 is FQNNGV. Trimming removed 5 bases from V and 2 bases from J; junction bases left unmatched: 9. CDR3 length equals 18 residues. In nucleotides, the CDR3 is TGTGCCAGCAGCGGACCGGGACTAGCGGGACAAGCCTACAATGAGCAGTTCTTC. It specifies CASSGPGLAGQAYNEQFF.

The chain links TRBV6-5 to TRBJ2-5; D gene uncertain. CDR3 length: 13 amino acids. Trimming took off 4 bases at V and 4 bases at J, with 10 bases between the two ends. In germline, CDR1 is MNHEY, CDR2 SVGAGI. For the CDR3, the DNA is TGTGCCAGCAGTTCCCCTGACGTAGAGACCCAGTACTTC. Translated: CASSSPDVETQYF.

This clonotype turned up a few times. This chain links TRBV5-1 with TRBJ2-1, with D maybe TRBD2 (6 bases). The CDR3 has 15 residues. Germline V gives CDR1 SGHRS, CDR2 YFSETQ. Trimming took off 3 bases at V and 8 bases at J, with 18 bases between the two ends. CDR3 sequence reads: CASSSMGLREYEQFF. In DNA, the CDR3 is TGCGCCAGCAGCTCCATGGGACTTAGGGAGTATGAGCAGTTCTTC. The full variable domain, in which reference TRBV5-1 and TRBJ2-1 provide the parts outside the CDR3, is KAGVTQTPRYLIKTRGQQVTLSCSPISGHRSVSWYQQTPGQGLQFLFEYFSETQRNKGNFPGRFSGRQFSNSRSEMNVSTLELGDSALYLCASSSMGLREYEQFFGPGTRLTVL.

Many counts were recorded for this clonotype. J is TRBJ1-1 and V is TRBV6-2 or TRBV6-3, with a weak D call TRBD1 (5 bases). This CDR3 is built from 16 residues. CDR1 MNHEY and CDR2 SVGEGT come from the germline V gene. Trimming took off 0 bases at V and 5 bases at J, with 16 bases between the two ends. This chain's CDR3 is CASSYSISGGRTEAFF. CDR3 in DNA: TGTGCCAGCAGTTACTCGATCTCGGGGGGACGAACTGAAGCTTTCTTT.

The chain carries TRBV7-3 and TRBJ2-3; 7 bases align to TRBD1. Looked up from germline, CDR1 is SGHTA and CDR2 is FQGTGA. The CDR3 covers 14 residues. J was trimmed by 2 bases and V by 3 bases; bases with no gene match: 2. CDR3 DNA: TGTGCCAGCAGCTTGACAGGGCCCACAGATACGCAGTATTTT. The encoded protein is CASSLTGPTDTQYF.

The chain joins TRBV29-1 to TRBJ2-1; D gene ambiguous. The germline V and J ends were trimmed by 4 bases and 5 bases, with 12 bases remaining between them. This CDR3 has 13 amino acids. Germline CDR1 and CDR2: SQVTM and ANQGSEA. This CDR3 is CSVVVLTDNEQFF. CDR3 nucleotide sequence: TGCAGCGTTGTAGTCCTAACGGACAATGAGCAGTTCTTC.

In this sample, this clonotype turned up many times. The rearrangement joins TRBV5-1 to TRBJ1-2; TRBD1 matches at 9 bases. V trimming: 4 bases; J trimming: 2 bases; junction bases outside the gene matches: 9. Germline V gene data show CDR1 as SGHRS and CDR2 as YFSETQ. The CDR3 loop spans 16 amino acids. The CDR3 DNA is TGCGCCAGCAGCATGAACGCCGGGACAGGGAACTATGGCTACACCTTC. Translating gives CASSMNAGTGNYGYTF. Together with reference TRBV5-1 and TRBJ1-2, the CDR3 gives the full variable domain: KAGVTQTPRYLIKTRGQQVTLSCSPISGHRSVSWYQQTPGQGLQFLFEYFSETQRNKGNFPGRFSGRQFSNSRSEMNVSTLELGDSALYLCASSMNAGTGNYGYTFGSGTRLTVV.

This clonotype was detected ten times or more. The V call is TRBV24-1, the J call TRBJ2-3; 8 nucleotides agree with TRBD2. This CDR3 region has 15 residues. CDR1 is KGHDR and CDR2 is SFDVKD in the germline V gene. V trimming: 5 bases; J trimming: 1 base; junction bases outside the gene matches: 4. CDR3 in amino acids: CATSGTTSGTDTQYF. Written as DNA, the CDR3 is TGTGCCACCAGTGGCACGACTAGCGGCACAGATACGCAGTATTTT.

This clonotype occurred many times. The CDR3 coding sequence is TGCGCCAGCAGTAGACAGGACCTAAATGGCTACACCTTC. This codes for CASSRQDLNGYTF. The V gene is TRBV5-1, the J gene TRBJ1-2, with a weak D call TRBD1 (6 bases). Germline V gives CDR1 SGHRS, CDR2 YFSETQ. The V end was cut by 5 bases, the J end by 6 bases, with 14 bases between. This CDR3 is built from 13 residues.

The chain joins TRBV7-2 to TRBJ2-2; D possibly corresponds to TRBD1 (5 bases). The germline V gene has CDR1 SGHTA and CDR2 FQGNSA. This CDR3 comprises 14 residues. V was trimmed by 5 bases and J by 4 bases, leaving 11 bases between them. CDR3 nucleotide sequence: TGTGCCAGCAGCGTTTCAGGGTTCACCGGGGAGCTGTTTTTT. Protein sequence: CASSVSGFTGELFF.

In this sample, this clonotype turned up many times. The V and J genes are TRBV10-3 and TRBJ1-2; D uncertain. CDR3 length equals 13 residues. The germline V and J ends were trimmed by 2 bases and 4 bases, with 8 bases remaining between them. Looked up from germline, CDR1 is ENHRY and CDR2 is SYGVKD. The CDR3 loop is CAISEGIGYGYTF. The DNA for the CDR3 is TGTGCCATCAGTGAGGGCATTGGCTATGGCTACACCTTC.

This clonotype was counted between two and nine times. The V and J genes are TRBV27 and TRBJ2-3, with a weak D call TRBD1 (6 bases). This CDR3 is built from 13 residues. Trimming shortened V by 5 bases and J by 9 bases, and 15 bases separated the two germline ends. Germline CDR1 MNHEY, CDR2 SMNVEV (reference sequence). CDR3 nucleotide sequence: TGTGCCAGCAGTATCTCCCGGGACACAACGCAGTATTTT. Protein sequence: CASSISRDTTQYF.